This T cell receptor beta chain was found in a study of OX40 agonist ivuxolimab in advanced cancers. Libraries were prepared by immunoSEQ multiplex PCR; TCRdb keeps only in-frame clonotypes and omits some of them. Among around 20,000 clones, 60% to 80% were seen once, and the ten largest hold roughly a fifth. Germline values: CDR1 ENHRY, CDR2 SYGVKD. V lost 1 base to trimming and J lost 3 bases; unmatched junction nucleotides: 2. The CDR3 runs 15 residues. The sample was CD4+ or CD8+ T cells sorted from blood, taken in a trial of the OX40 agonist ivuxolimab. The chain is built from TRBV10-3 and TRBJ2-1; 8 bases align to TRBD1. The TCR comes from an adult with an advanced solid tumor such as melanoma, head and neck, liver or kidney cancer. CDR3 loop: CAISEFTGGYNEQFF. The CDR3 bases are TGTGCCATCAGTGAGTTCACAGGGGGCTACAATGAGCAGTTCTTC.